The present T cell receptor (beta chain) was sequenced within a study of shared clonotypes between healthy human individuals. About this clone: As yet, its antigen is unknown.

Libraries were prepared by immunoSEQ multiplex PCR; TCRdb keeps only in-frame clonotypes and omits some of them. In the table there are hundreds of thousands of clones, 74% of which are singletons. Germline values: CDR1 SGHRS, CDR2 YFSETQ. Germline trimming cut 3 bases from V and 8 bases from J; bases unmatched to any gene: 8. CDR3 length: 16 residues. General study points: Non-shared clonotypes showed lower generation probabilities than clonotypes common to all four donors.

Specimen: memory CD4+ T cells sorted from blood. Subset of the sample: CD45RA-negative fraction. This TCR came from a woman aged 25 to 39 in good health. This chain links TRBV5-1 with TRBJ2-1; 13 bases fit TRBD2. The CDR3 region has the DNA TGCGCCAGCAGCTACGGGACTAGCGGGATTACGGATGAGCAGTTCTTC. Amino acid sequence: CASSYGTSGITDEQFF.